One sample yielded the 31 T cell receptor beta chains listed below, sequenced in a study of beta chain features in type 1 diabetes. Expressed TCRB transcripts were sequenced because the isolated RNA had all been reverse transcribed beforehand. Sequencing used immunoSEQ multiplex PCR; TCRdb keeps in-frame clones, though not all of them. The sample gives about 620,000 clones, 15% of which show up once; about 0.097% is in the top ten. Material for sequencing was naive CD4+ T cells from blood. All receptors come from a man younger than 35 in good health.

This clone was observed a few times. In the same sample, other DNA sequences code for this CDR3. The chain recombines TRBV6-5 with TRBJ1-1, with D tentatively TRBD1 (6 bases). Germline V CDR1 and CDR2: MNHEY, SVGAGI. The CDR3 is 13 amino acids. Trimming removed 6 bases at V and 5 bases at J, with 13 bases between. CDR3 sequence reads: CASRAQGGTEAFF. Written as DNA, the CDR3 is TGTGCCAGCAGAGCACAGGGAGGGACTGAAGCTTTCTTT.

The J gene is TRBJ2-2, the V gene TRBV2; D might be TRBD2 (5 bases). Germline V gene lookup returns CDR1 SNHLY and CDR2 FYNNEI. The CDR3 runs 15 residues. The ends were cut back, 8 bases at V and 0 bases at J, with 13 bases in the middle. The CDR3 DNA sequence: TGTGCCAGCTCGGACTTTCGTCCGAACACCGGGGAGCTGTTTTTT. Amino acid sequence: CASSDFRPNTGELFF.

A note on this clone: Other DNA sequences of this sample code for an identical CDR3. The chain carries TRBV6-5 and TRBJ1-6; D gene ambiguous. Germline CDR1 reads MNHEY; CDR2 reads SVGAGI. V was cut by 2 bases and J by 0 bases, with 5 bases left in between. This CDR3 region has 15 residues. The CDR3 coding sequence is TGTGCCAGCAGTTACGGCAGCTCCTATAATTCACCCCTCCACTTT. Its translation is CASSYGSSYNSPLHF.

The J gene is TRBJ2-1, the V gene TRBV7-2; D is possibly TRBD1 (5 bases). V was cut by 2 bases and J by 8 bases, with 16 bases left in between. The CDR3 totals 15 residues. Germline CDR1 and CDR2: SGHTA and FQGNSA. The CDR3 nucleotides are TGTGCCAGCAGCTTATTGACATCAGGGCGGTATGAGCAGTTCTTC. It specifies CASSLLTSGRYEQFF.

This clone has a handful of counts. Other DNA sequences from this sample encode an identical CDR3 as well. The chain combines TRBV7-3 with TRBJ1-1; D is undetermined. CDR3 length: 14 amino acids. The V end lost 1 base, the J end lost 0 bases, and 6 bases lay between the germline ends. Germline V gene lookup returns CDR1 SGHTA and CDR2 FQGTGA. CDR3 loop: CASSLNSMNTEAFF. The DNA for the CDR3 is TGTGCCAGCAGCTTAAACAGCATGAACACTGAAGCTTTCTTT.

This clone was picked up a small number of times. The V and J genes are TRBV9 and TRBJ2-1; no firm D call. The CDR3 spans 13 residues. Trimming took off 1 base at V and 5 bases at J, with 7 bases between the two ends. Germline CDR1 and CDR2: SGDLS and YYNGEE. The DNA for the CDR3 is TGTGCCAGCAGCGTACAGGTCCACAATGAGCAGTTCTTC. It codes for CASSVQVHNEQFF.

This clone came up a few times. This chain links TRBV4-3 with TRBJ2-3, with 15 bases fitting TRBD2. Germline CDR1 LGHNA, CDR2 YSLEER. After removal of 0 bases from V and 6 bases from J, the junction contained 4 bases not matched to a gene. CDR3 length: 17 amino acids. The CDR3 DNA follows: TGCGCCAGCAGCCAAGACGGACTAGCGGGGGGGGTTGATACGCAGTATTTT. Amino acids: CASSQDGLAGGVDTQYF.

For the CDR3, the DNA is TGTGCCAGCAGTCCCCCCGGGAACGCCTACAATGAGCAGTTCTTC. This translates into CASSPPGNAYNEQFF. The chain joins TRBV7-6 to TRBJ2-1, with a possible D match to TRBD2 (5 bases). In germline, CDR1 is SGHVS, CDR2 FNYEAQ. Trimming took off 6 bases at V and 2 bases at J, with 14 bases between the two ends. The CDR3 has 15 residues.

The chain employs TRBV5-1 and TRBJ2-2; D unclear. Trimming cost V 1 base and J 0 bases, with 10 bases left between them. This CDR3 contains 16 residues. Germline CDR1 and CDR2: SGHRS and YFSETQ. In DNA form, the CDR3 reads TGCGCCAGCAGCTTGTCGACATACCCGAACACCGGGGAGCTGTTTTTT. Protein product: CASSLSTYPNTGELFF.

The chain carries TRBV28 and TRBJ1-1; D might be TRBD1 (6 bases). Germline lookup yields CDR1 MDHEN and CDR2 SYDVKM. This CDR3 has 15 residues. V dropped 4 bases and J dropped 5 bases, with 17 bases sitting between them. The CDR3, as DNA: TGTGCCAGCAGTTATACAGGGTATGGGAAGACTGAAGCTTTCTTT. Residues: CASSYTGYGKTEAFF. Supplemented by reference TRBV28 and TRBJ1-1, the full variable domain reads DVKVTQSSRYLVKRTGEKVFLECVQDMDHENMFWYRQDPGLGLRLIYFSYDVKMKEKGDIPEGYSVSREKKERFSLILESASTNQTSMYLCASSYTGYGKTEAFFGQGTRLTVV.

Only a few counts were recorded for this clone. V gene TRBV10-3 combines with J gene TRBJ1-5, with D maybe TRBD1 (5 bases). The CDR3 length is 15 residues. CDR1 ENHRY and CDR2 SYGVKD come from the germline V gene. V was clipped by 2 bases and J by 2 bases, with 10 bases between them. The DNA for the CDR3 is TGTGCCATCAGTGAGGCAGGAGGGGGCAATCAGCCCCAGCATTTT. It translates to CAISEAGGGNQPQHF.

The sample holds one count of this clone. The junction and the germline gene differ at one end; a read error may be behind it. The chain carries TRBV29-1 and TRBJ1-2; possible D gene TRBD1, 5 bases. CDR3 length: 13 amino acids. From germline, CDR1 is SQVTM and CDR2 ANQGSEA. The CDR3, as DNA: TGCAACGTTGAAGGCAGGGTAGTGCGGGGCTACACCTTC. This codes for CNVEGRVVRGYTF.

This clone was seen only a few times. The V and J genes are TRBV7-2 and TRBJ2-3, with D possibly being TRBD1 or TRBD2 (5 bases each). This CDR3 comprises 17 residues. Trimming removed 3 bases from V and 5 bases from J, with 21 bases in between. From germline, CDR1 is SGHTA and CDR2 FQGNSA. CDR3 region: CASSFGGASYRGDTQYF. Here the CDR3 DNA reads TGTGCCAGCAGCTTTGGGGGAGCCTCATACCGCGGAGATACGCAGTATTTT.

As DNA, the CDR3 is TGTGCCAGCAGCCGGGACTTGCCTAGCACAGATACGCAGTATTTT. Translation gives CASSRDLPSTDTQYF. The chain is built from TRBV5-4 and TRBJ2-3, with D possibly matching TRBD2 (6 bases). The CDR3 totals 15 residues. Trimming pared 4 bases from V and 0 bases from J, leaving 12 bases between. Germline-derived CDR1 and CDR2 are SGHNT and YYREEE (reference sequence). Combining the CDR3 with reference TRBV5-4 and TRBJ2-3 gives the whole variable domain ETGVTQSPTHLIKTRGQQVTLRCSSQSGHNTVSWYQQALGQGPQFIFQYYREEENGRGNFPPRFSGLQFPNYSSELNVNALELDDSALYLCASSRDLPSTDTQYFGPGTRLTVL.

The V gene is TRBV11-1, the J gene TRBJ2-4, with TRBD2 as a possible D gene (7 bases). Germline loops: CDR1 SGHAT, CDR2 FQDESV (reference sequence). Trimming shortened V by 5 bases and J by 2 bases, and 19 bases separated the two germline ends. The CDR3 loop spans 17 amino acids. CDR3 amino acids: CASSPGGREGTKNIQYF. The CDR3 nucleotides are TGTGCCAGCAGCCCGGGGGGCAGGGAAGGAACCAAAAACATTCAGTACTTC.

This clone was observed a handful of times. This sequence joins TRBV7-2 and TRBJ2-7, with D possibly being TRBD1 (5 bases). V gave up 10 bases and J gave up 7 bases, with 11 bases separating them. The CDR3 covers 10 residues. Germline CDR1 reads SGHTA; CDR2 reads FQGNSA. CDR3 amino acids: CAIGRGEQYF. The CDR3 nucleotides are TGTGCCATCGGTAGGGGAGAGCAGTACTTC.

This sequence joins TRBV28 and TRBJ2-4; D gene ambiguous. There are 15 residues in the CDR3. Trimming pared 7 bases from V and 0 bases from J, leaving 13 bases between. Germline V lookup: CDR1 MDHEN, CDR2 SYDVKM. CDR3 in amino acids: CASTISELAKNIQYF. For the CDR3, the DNA is TGTGCCAGCACCATTTCGGAGTTAGCCAAAAACATTCAGTACTTC.

This clone was seen more than once but under ten times. V and J are TRBV4-1 and TRBJ2-1; 7 positions match TRBD2. CDR3 length equals 16 residues. CDR1 and CDR2 from the germline V gene are MGHRA and YSYEKL. V shed 2 bases and J 7 bases; nucleotides not matched to a gene: 11. This CDR3 reads CASSQYVGGRGNEQFF. CDR3 in DNA: TGCGCCAGCAGCCAATACGTGGGAGGGCGGGGTAATGAGCAGTTCTTC.

This clone has a handful of counts. The rearrangement links TRBV27 to TRBJ2-7; 8 positions match TRBD2. The CDR3 extends over 17 amino acids. V shed 2 bases, J shed 2 bases, and the junction held 11 bases outside the gene matches. Germline lookup yields CDR1 MNHEY and CDR2 SMNVEV (reference sequence). CDR3 loop: CASSLLAGPKGAYEQYF. The CDR3 DNA sequence: TGTGCCAGCAGTTTACTAGCGGGCCCTAAGGGTGCCTACGAGCAGTACTTC.

This clone was picked up a small number of times. J is TRBJ2-7 and V is TRBV28; no clear D. Germline V gene sequence: CDR1 MDHEN, CDR2 SYDVKM. With 7 bases removed from V and 3 bases from J, the gap between germline ends came to 16 bases. This CDR3 is 14 amino acids long. CDR3 protein: CASISPGFDYEQYF. The CDR3 DNA is TGTGCCAGCATCTCCCCAGGTTTTGACTACGAGCAGTACTTC.

The chain recombines TRBV6-5 with TRBJ2-4, with 14 nucleotides matching TRBD2. CDR1 MNHEY and CDR2 SVGAGI come from the germline V gene. The V segment lost 4 bases and the J segment 12 bases; nucleotides outside the gene matches: 11. The CDR3 has 16 residues. The DNA for the CDR3 is TGTGCCAGCAGTTTGTCCTCCGGGACTAGCGGGGGTTCTCAGTACTTC. Protein: CASSLSSGTSGGSQYF.

In DNA form, the CDR3 reads TGTGCCAGCAGTGAATCCCTCACGGCGTTATGGCTGTACTTC. Translating gives CASSESLTALWLYF. J is TRBJ2-7 and V is TRBV6-1; D not certain. Germline CDR1 reads MNHNS; CDR2 reads SASEGT. V was cut by 2 bases and J by 12 bases, with 20 bases left in between. CDR3 length equals 14 residues.

This clone appeared a few times. The CDR3 loop reads CASSEPGGANEQFF. The CDR3 DNA sequence: TGCGCCAGCAGCGAGCCAGGGGGAGCCAATGAGCAGTTCTTC. This rearrangement joins TRBV5-1 to TRBJ2-1; 7 bases match TRBD1. The CDR3 has 14 residues. V lost 4 bases, J lost 6 bases, and 7 bases stayed unmatched. Germline V gives CDR1 SGHRS, CDR2 YFSETQ.

The CDR3 spells CASSSRRTVAGELFF. The CDR3 bases are TGTGCCAGCAGCTCGCGGCGTACGGTCGCCGGGGAGCTGTTTTTT. The chain joins TRBV5-4 to TRBJ2-2, with unresolved D. V dropped 3 bases and J dropped 6 bases, with 15 bases sitting between them. In germline, CDR1 is SGHNT, CDR2 YYREEE (reference sequence). The CDR3 totals 15 residues.

J is TRBJ2-5 and V is TRBV5-1; 9 positions match TRBD1. This CDR3 contains 15 residues. The V gene's germline CDR1 is SGHRS and CDR2 YFSETQ. J was trimmed by 0 bases and V by 3 bases; bases with no gene match: 3. The CDR3 sequence: CASSSGQGYQETQYF. The CDR3 DNA is TGCGCCAGCAGCTCAGGACAGGGGTACCAAGAGACCCAGTACTTC.

This clone was seen only a few times. This sequence joins TRBV30 and TRBJ2-7; weak D call: TRBD2 (6 bases). Germline-derived CDR1 and CDR2 are GTSNPN and SVGIG (reference sequence). The V end was cut by 3 bases, the J end by 2 bases, with 17 bases between. This CDR3 is built from 15 residues. The CDR3 DNA follows: TGTGCCTGGAGCTTGGGACTCCCGGGGGCCTACGAGCAGTACTTC. It translates to CAWSLGLPGAYEQYF.

This clone was counted between two and nine times. This chain connects TRBV4-2 to TRBJ2-5; tentative D call: TRBD1 (5 bases). Per the germline V gene, CDR1 is LGHNA and CDR2 is YNFKEQ. V was clipped by 2 bases and J by 2 bases, with 12 bases between them. The CDR3 is 15 residues long. The CDR3 spells CASSQNQGFQETQYF. DNA for the CDR3: TGTGCCAGCAGCCAAAATCAGGGATTTCAAGAGACCCAGTACTTC.

This clone appeared a few times. In the same sample, other DNA sequences code for this CDR3. J is TRBJ2-3 and V is TRBV18, with 7 positions matching TRBD2. Germline CDR1 reads KGHSH; CDR2 reads LQKENI. Trimming cost V 2 bases and J 2 bases; bases outside gene matches: 4. CDR3 size: 15 residues. CDR3 nucleotide sequence: TGTGCCAGCTCACCAGGGAGCGGGAACACAGATACGCAGTATTTT. Translated: CASSPGSGNTDTQYF.

This clone was counted only a few times. Here the CDR3 DNA reads TGCAGCGTTGGACAGCCCTACGAGCAGTACTTC. This gives the protein CSVGQPYEQYF. The J gene is TRBJ2-5, the V gene TRBV29-1, with D possibly TRBD1 on 5 matching bases. TRBJ2-7 explains the end of the DNA better; the J call may be wrong. This CDR3 comprises 11 residues. Germline V lookup: CDR1 SQVTM, CDR2 ANQGSEA.

This clone was recorded a few times. The chain carries TRBV27 and TRBJ2-7, with 11 positions matching TRBD2. The junction had 6 bases not matched to a gene; V was cut back by 6 bases and J by 2 bases. There are 15 residues in the CDR3. Germline V gene lookup returns CDR1 MNHEY and CDR2 SMNVEV (reference sequence). CDR3 sequence reads: CASRELAGVAYEQYF. CDR3 DNA: TGTGCCAGCAGGGAACTAGCGGGAGTTGCCTACGAGCAGTACTTC.

V and J are TRBV11-2 and TRBJ2-4; the D gene is possibly TRBD2 (7 bases). The CDR3 covers 14 residues. The germline gives CDR1 SGHAT, CDR2 FQNNGV. With 4 bases removed from V and 7 bases from J, the gap between germline ends came to 14 bases. The CDR3 coding sequence is TGTGCCAGCAGCTCGCGCCGGGGGGCGAACATTCAGTACTTC. Translation: CASSSRRGANIQYF.